This is a list of T cell receptor beta chains from one sample in a study of vaccination effects on CD4 cells after COVID-19. No antigen is known for these receptors. TCRdb's table, derived via immunoSEQ multiplex PCR, lists solely in-frame clones and lacks some. Of tens of thousands of clones in the sample, 73% were seen once. This sample comprised CD4+ T cells from PBMCs cultured with HCoV-NL63 spike peptides, obtained before COVID-19 vaccination. These receptor sequences come from a human donor who received a COVID-19 vaccine. The CDR3 runs from the conserved cysteine through the conserved F or W. D genes are given only for firm matches. Clone size is not always given. Where it is, it says once, few, many or a class for expanded clones.

v_gene	len	d_gene	j_gene	abundance	CDR3aa	CDR3nt
TRBV5-1	14	-	TRBJ1-2	large	CASSLAQGSYGYTF	TGCGCCAGCAGCTTGGCGCAGGGTTCCTATGGCTACACCTTC
TRBV6-2/TRBV6-3	13	-	TRBJ2-7	-	CASSTPQGYEQYF	TGTGCCAGCAGTACCCCTCAGGGCTACGAGCAGTACTTC
TRBV4-1	17	TRBD1	TRBJ1-5	-	CASSQDGGRGRNQPQHF	TGCGCCAGCAGCCAAGATGGGGGCAGGGGGCGAAATCAGCCCCAGCATTTT
TRBV14	15	-	TRBJ2-7	-	CASSQDPHSSYEQYF	TGTGCCAGCAGCCAAGATCCCCACAGCTCCTACGAGCAGTACTTC
TRBV19	13	TRBD1	TRBJ1-1	-	CASSHRGNTEAFF	TGTGCCAGTAGTCACAGGGGGAACACTGAAGCTTTCTTT
TRBV25-1	13	-	TRBJ2-7	-	CASSPRMRGEQYF	TGTGCCAGCAGTCCTCGAATGCGAGGCGAGCAGTACTTC
TRBV19	15	-	TRBJ2-5	-	CASSPGLPPTETQYF	TGTGCCAGTAGTCCGGGACTCCCCCCAACAGAGACCCAGTACTTC
TRBV28	13	TRBD1	TRBJ2-2	-	CATWTGSTGELFF	TGTGCCACCTGGACAGGTTCCACCGGGGAGCTGTTTTTT
TRBV5-6	13	-	TRBJ2-6	-	CASSRDTINVLTF	TGTGCCAGCAGCCGGGACACAATTAACGTCCTGACTTTC
TRBV6-6	15	TRBD1	TRBJ2-7	-	CASSFRDRGQTEQYF	TGTGCCAGCAGCTTCCGGGACAGGGGGCAAACCGAGCAGTACTTC
TRBV3-1/TRBV3-2	17	TRBD1	TRBJ2-1	once	CASSQVPGQGQHNEQFF	TGTGCCAGCAGCCAGGTCCCCGGACAGGGACAACACAATGAGCAGTTCTTC
TRBV7-9	13	-	TRBJ2-7	-	CASSSWTDDEQYF	TGTGCCAGCAGCTCCTGGACGGACGACGAGCAGTACTTC
TRBV27	17	-	TRBJ1-6	-	CASSERGVGQRNSPLHF	TGTGCCAGCAGTGAGAGGGGGGTCGGCCAAAGGAATTCACCCCTCCACTTT
TRBV5-5	17	-	TRBJ2-2	-	CASSLDTGISNTGELFF	TGTGCCAGCAGCTTGGATACAGGGATCTCCAACACCGGGGAGCTGTTTTTT
TRBV18	14	-	TRBJ1-5	-	CASSPAGLGQPQHF	TGTGCCAGCTCACCGGCGGGGTTGGGGCAGCCCCAGCATTTT
TRBV19	13	-	TRBJ2-3	-	CASSIVRGDTQYF	TGTGCCAGTAGTATAGTTCGTGGAGATACGCAGTATTTT
TRBV6-5	15	-	TRBJ1-2	-	CASSYVWSRNYGYTF	TGTGCCAGCAGTTACGTATGGTCCAGGAACTATGGCTACACCTTC
TRBV4-1	18	-	TRBJ1-2	-	CASSQDSGRPRFNYGYTF	TGCGCCAGCAGCCAAGATTCGGGCCGTCCGCGTTTTAACTATGGCTACACCTTC
TRBV6-4	14	-	TRBJ2-3	-	CASSMGRDTDTQYF	TGTGCCAGCAGTATGGGACGGGACACAGATACGCAGTATTTT
TRBV5-4	16	TRBD2	TRBJ2-1	-	CASSSSGGSSYNEQFF	TGTGCCAGCAGCTCTAGCGGAGGGAGCTCCTACAATGAGCAGTTCTTC
TRBV7-9	17	-	TRBJ2-6	-	CASSLGPILSGANVLTF	TGTGCCAGCAGCTTAGGTCCAATTCTCTCTGGGGCCAACGTCCTGACTTTC
TRBV6-2/TRBV6-3	11	-	TRBJ2-1	-	CASSRRSEQFF	TGTGCCAGCAGCCGACGGTCGGAGCAGTTCTTC
TRBV12-3/TRBV12-4	13	-	TRBJ2-2	-	CASLQGNTGELFF	TGTGCCTCCCTACAGGGGAACACCGGGGAGCTGTTTTTT
TRBV30	14	TRBD1	TRBJ2-5	-	CAWRKTGSRETQYF	TGTGCCTGGAGAAAGACAGGGTCTCGGGAGACCCAGTACTTC
TRBV3-1/TRBV3-2	14	-	TRBJ1-3	-	CASSHTGSGNTIYF	TGTGCCAGCAGCCACACAGGGTCCGGAAACACCATATATTTT
TRBV2	16	TRBD1	TRBJ2-7	-	CASSDRGTGGSYEQYF	TGTGCCAGCAGTGACCGTGGGACAGGGGGTTCCTACGAGCAGTACTTC
TRBV18	14	TRBD1	TRBJ2-2	-	CASSLGQGGGELFF	TGTGCCAGCTCACTCGGACAGGGCGGCGGGGAGCTGTTTTTT
TRBV3-1/TRBV3-2	14	-	TRBJ2-7	-	CASSQEWRFYEQYF	TGTGCCAGCAGCCAAGAGTGGAGGTTCTACGAGCAGTACTTC
TRBV16	14	-	TRBJ1-2	few	CASSQWSDNYGYTF	TGTGCCAGCAGCCAATGGTCAGATAACTATGGCTACACCTTC
TRBV11-2	16	TRBD1	TRBJ2-7	-	CASSRGQGVIDYEQYF	TGTGCCAGCAGCAGGGGACAGGGGGTGATTGACTACGAGCAGTACTTC
TRBV5-4	14	-	TRBJ2-7	-	CASSLKTPSFEQYF	TGTGCCAGCAGCTTGAAAACTCCTTCCTTCGAGCAGTACTTC
TRBV19	17	TRBD1	TRBJ1-1	-	CASSLGQGRFMNTEAFF	TGTGCCAGTAGTCTCGGACAGGGGAGGTTCATGAACACTGAAGCTTTCTTT
TRBV6-2/TRBV6-3	17	TRBD2	TRBJ2-1	-	CASSNSGSFFLYNEQFF	TGTGCCAGCAGTAATAGCGGGAGCTTTTTCCTCTACAATGAGCAGTTCTTC
TRBV7-9	15	-	TRBJ1-1	-	CASSLAKDMNTEAFF	TGTGCCAGCAGCTTAGCGAAGGACATGAACACTGAAGCTTTCTTT
TRBV18	16	TRBD1	TRBJ1-5	-	CASSPMGQGAGQPQHF	TGTGCCAGCTCACCAATGGGACAGGGGGCGGGTCAGCCCCAGCATTTT
TRBV20-1	13	-	TRBJ2-1	-	CSASGAYYPEQFF	TGCAGTGCTAGTGGGGCCTACTACCCTGAGCAGTTCTTC
TRBV24-1	21	-	TRBJ1-2	-	CATSDFHSETGAPGASYGYTF	TGTGCCACCAGTGATTTCCACAGCGAAACAGGTGCTCCCGGGGCGAGCTATGGCTACACCTTC
TRBV9	15	TRBD1	TRBJ2-7	-	CASSVADRGVYEQYF	TGTGCCAGCAGCGTAGCAGACAGGGGTGTCTACGAGCAGTACTTC
TRBV2	16	TRBD2	TRBJ2-3	-	CASSLRTSGGPDTQYF	TGTGCCAGCAGTCTAAGGACTAGCGGGGGGCCAGATACGCAGTATTTT
TRBV3-1/TRBV3-2	17	TRBD1	TRBJ1-1	once	CASSPWDRGQMGAEAFF	TGTGCCAGCAGCCCTTGGGACAGGGGGCAAATGGGCGCTGAAGCTTTCTTT
TRBV2	15	-	TRBJ2-7	-	CASSRDGRTSYEQYF	TGTGCCAGCAGTCGGGACGGACGGACCTCCTACGAGCAGTACTTC
TRBV3-1/TRBV3-2	14	TRBD1	TRBJ1-5	-	CASSGSDRDQPQHF	TGTGCCAGCAGCGGATCGGACAGGGATCAGCCCCAGCATTTT
TRBV3-1/TRBV3-2	13	-	TRBJ2-2	-	CASSQGVAGELFF	TGTGCCAGCAGCCAGGGGGTTGCCGGGGAGCTGTTTTTT
TRBV5-6	15	TRBD2	TRBJ2-3	-	CASSLRSGGTDTQYF	TGTGCCAGCAGCTTGAGGAGCGGGGGCACAGATACGCAGTATTTT
TRBV1	17	-	TRBJ2-5	-	CTSSQDGPSGGQETQYF	TGCACCAGCAGCCAAGATGGGCCTAGCGGGGGGCAAGAGACCCAGTACTTC
TRBV6-1	15	TRBD1	TRBJ2-5	-	CASSERGRRGETQYF	TGTGCCAGCAGTGAAAGGGGGCGTCGGGGAGAGACCCAGTACTTC
TRBV18	15	TRBD2	TRBJ2-7	-	CASSQASGASYEQYF	TGTGCCAGCTCACAGGCTAGCGGGGCCTCCTACGAGCAGTACTTC
TRBV28	12	-	TRBJ1-2	-	CASSLLGGGYTF	TGTGCCAGCAGTTTATTAGGGGGGGGCTACACCTTC
TRBV10-3	14	TRBD2	TRBJ2-1	-	CAIRGLAGGAEQFF	TGTGCCATCAGGGGACTAGCGGGGGGGGCTGAGCAGTTCTTC
TRBV2	13	TRBD2	TRBJ2-2	-	CASSVGGTGELFF	TGTGCCAGCAGTGTGGGGGGGACCGGGGAGCTGTTTTTT
TRBV19	16	TRBD2	TRBJ2-5	-	CASSRTSGDLQETQYF	TGTGCCAGTAGCCGGACTAGCGGGGACCTACAAGAGACCCAGTACTTC
TRBV28	14	-	TRBJ2-3	-	CASGERPKGDTQYF	TGTGCCAGCGGGGAGCGGCCCAAGGGTGATACGCAGTATTTT
TRBV7-9	14	-	TRBJ2-5	-	CASSFPGYGETQYF	TGTGCCAGCAGCTTCCCGGGTTATGGGGAGACCCAGTACTTC
TRBV9	14	-	TRBJ2-1	few	CASSFGQSYNEQFF	TGTGCCAGCAGCTTCGGACAGAGCTACAATGAGCAGTTCTTC
TRBV2	15	-	TRBJ1-5	-	CASSRQGGGNQPQHF	TGTGCCAGCAGTCGTCAGGGAGGAGGCAATCAGCCCCAGCATTTT
TRBV4-2	12	-	TRBJ2-7	few	CASSQGAYEQYF	TGTGCCAGCAGCCAAGGGGCCTACGAGCAGTACTTC
TRBV9	15	-	TRBJ1-1	-	CASSVSTAGGTEAFF	TGTGCCAGCAGCGTTTCCACGGCGGGGGGGACTGAAGCTTTCTTT
TRBV30	14	-	TRBJ2-1	-	CAWKPPSSYNEQFF	TGTGCCTGGAAGCCCCCGAGCTCCTACAATGAGCAGTTCTTC
TRBV27	15	-	TRBJ2-2	-	CASSLKAANTGELFF	TGTGCCAGCAGTTTGAAGGCCGCGAACACCGGGGAGCTGTTTTTT
TRBV11-2	13	-	TRBJ2-5	-	CASSKGQQETQYF	TGTGCCAGCAGCAAGGGGCAACAAGAGACCCAGTACTTC